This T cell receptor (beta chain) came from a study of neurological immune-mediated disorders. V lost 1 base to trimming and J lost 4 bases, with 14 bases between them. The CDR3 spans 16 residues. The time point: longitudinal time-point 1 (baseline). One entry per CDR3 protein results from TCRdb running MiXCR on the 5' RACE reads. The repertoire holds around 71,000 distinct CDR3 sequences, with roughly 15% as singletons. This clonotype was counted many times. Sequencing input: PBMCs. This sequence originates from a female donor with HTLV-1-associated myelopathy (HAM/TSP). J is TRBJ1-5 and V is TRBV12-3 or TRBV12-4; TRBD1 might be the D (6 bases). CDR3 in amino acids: CASSLDFPRGNQPQHF. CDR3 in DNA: TGTGCCAGCAGTTTAGATTTTCCGAGGGGGAATCAGCCCCAGCATTTT.